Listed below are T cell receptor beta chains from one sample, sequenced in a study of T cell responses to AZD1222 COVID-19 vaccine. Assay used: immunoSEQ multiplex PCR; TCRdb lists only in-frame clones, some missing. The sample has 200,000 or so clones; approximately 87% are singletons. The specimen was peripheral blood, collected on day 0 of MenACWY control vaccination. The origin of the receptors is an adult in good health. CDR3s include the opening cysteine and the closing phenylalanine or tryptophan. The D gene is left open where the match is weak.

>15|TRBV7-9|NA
CASSLRQGQTSPLHF
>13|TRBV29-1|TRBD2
CSVGTSGTDTQYF
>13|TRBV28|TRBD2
CASNVAGGSEQFF
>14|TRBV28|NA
CASSLGQHNYGYTF
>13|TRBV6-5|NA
CATKGSGNTEAFF
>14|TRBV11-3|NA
CASSFQGSNQPQHF
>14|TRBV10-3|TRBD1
CAIRPTGENSPLHF
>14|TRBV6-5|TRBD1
CASINRGQGDTQYF
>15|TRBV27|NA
CASSLWGADTGELFF
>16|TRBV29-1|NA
CSVDGPGAAANEKLFF
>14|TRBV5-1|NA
CASSFGGNQETQYF
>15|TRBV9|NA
CASSAGARDTGELFF
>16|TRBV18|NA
CASSPNDRQTNYGYTF
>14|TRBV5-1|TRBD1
CASSGTVSNYGYTF
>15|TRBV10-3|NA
CATRGAGLGGNTQYF
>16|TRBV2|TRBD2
CASTGLGVGMNNEQFF
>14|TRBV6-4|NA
CASSTTAGFGGYTF
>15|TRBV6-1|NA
CASSEAQGGGNTIYF
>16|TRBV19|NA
CASSIGGPGLGNEQFF
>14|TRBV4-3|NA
CASSQVIPGDTQYF
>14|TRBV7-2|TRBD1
CASSLEKGANEQFF
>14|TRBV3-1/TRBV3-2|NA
CASSQVGYGHEQYF
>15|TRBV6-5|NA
CASSYRDKSSYEQYF
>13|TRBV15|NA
CATSGRTGIEQFF
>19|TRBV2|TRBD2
CASSEAPGTSGGRSYEQYF
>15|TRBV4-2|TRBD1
CASSSQAGTGYEQYF
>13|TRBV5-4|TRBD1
CASSSRDSYEQYF
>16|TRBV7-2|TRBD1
CASSPSGTGISYEQYF
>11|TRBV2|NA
CASTEGHEQFF
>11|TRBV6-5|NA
CASSWSNEQFF
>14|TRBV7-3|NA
CASSLNRESGELFF
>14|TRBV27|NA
CASSLRGVNQPQHF
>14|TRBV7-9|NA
CASSLGQAPYEQYF
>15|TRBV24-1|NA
CATSDAGPRSYEQYF
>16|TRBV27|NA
CASSLPRGDLADTQYF
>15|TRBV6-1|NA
CASSEASGSNQPQHF
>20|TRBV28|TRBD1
CASSRLVWDRGRDGNQPQHF